This entry lists 14 T cell receptor beta chains sequenced from one sample in a study of blood T cell repertoires in COVID-19. TCRdb's copy holds only in-frame clones and misses some; the assay was immunoSEQ multiplex PCR. The sample yields about half a million clones, nearly 90% seen once. Material: peripheral blood. The receptors shown here come from a man in his late teens or twenties with COVID-19, enrolled during active disease.

This clone appeared a single time. The chain has TRBV2 and TRBJ1-4; 7 positions match TRBD1. Germline CDR1 SNHLY, CDR2 FYNNEI. V was pared by 5 bases and J by 1 base, with 4 bases of the junction left unmatched. There are 15 residues in the CDR3. CDR3 sequence: CASSRTGVTNEKLFF. The CDR3 coding sequence is TGTGCCAGCAGTCGAACAGGGGTAACTAATGAAAAACTGTTTTTT.

The chain has TRBV11-3 and TRBJ2-1; TRBD2 might be the D (5 bases). This CDR3 has 13 amino acids. Per the germline V gene, CDR1 is SGHNT and CDR2 is YENEEA. Trimming pared 5 bases from V and 10 bases from J, leaving 15 bases between. CDR3 residues: CASSPWRVREQFF. CDR3 nucleotide sequence: TGTGCCAGCAGCCCTTGGCGGGTTAGGGAGCAGTTCTTC.

The chain uses TRBV3-1 (or the pseudogene TRBV3-2) and TRBJ2-5; TRBD2 aligns across 7 bases. The germline V gene has CDR1 LGHDT and CDR2 YNNKEL (reference sequence). The CDR3 covers 14 residues. The J segment lost 7 bases and the V segment lost 4 bases, leaving 9 bases of the junction unmatched. DNA for the CDR3: TGTGCCAGCAGCCCCCTAGCGGTCAGAGGGACCCAGTACTTC. It encodes CASSPLAVRGTQYF.

This clone showed up just a few times. The rearrangement links TRBV28 to TRBJ2-1, with 14 bases lining up with TRBD2. From germline, CDR1 is MDHEN and CDR2 SYDVKM. The V gene end was trimmed by 6 bases and the J gene end by 7 bases; junction bases not matched to a gene: 5. This CDR3 comprises 15 residues. The DNA of the CDR3 is TGTGCCAGCAGGATGACTAGCGGGAGGGAAAATGAGCAGTTCTTC. Protein: CASRMTSGRENEQFF.

This chain links TRBV27 with TRBJ2-7, with D hard to call. Looked up from germline, CDR1 is MNHEY and CDR2 is SMNVEV (reference sequence). This CDR3 contains 13 residues. The V end lost 2 bases, the J end lost 4 bases, and 9 bases lay between the germline ends. DNA for the CDR3: TGTGCCAGCAGTTTAAGCGCATCATACGAGCAGTACTTC. This codes for CASSLSASYEQYF.

The CDR3, as DNA: TGTGCCAGCAGCTTGTTACTCGTCGCCTACGAGCAGTACTTC. The encoded protein is CASSLLLVAYEQYF. The chain carries TRBV5-8 and TRBJ2-7; D unclear. This CDR3 region has 14 residues. V was clipped by 1 base and J by 2 bases, with 10 bases between them. Germline V gene sequence: CDR1 SGHTS, CDR2 YDEGEE.

The chain has TRBV27 and TRBJ1-2, with D uncertain. V lost 2 bases and J 4 bases, leaving 8 bases between the germline ends. In germline, CDR1 is MNHEY, CDR2 SMNVEV (reference sequence). The CDR3 spans 13 residues. CDR3 in DNA: TGTGCCAGCAGTTTAACGCGAATCTATGGCTACACCTTC. Translation: CASSLTRIYGYTF.

The rearrangement joins TRBV5-1 to TRBJ2-3; a possible D gene is TRBD1 (5 bases). CDR3 length equals 15 residues. Germline V lookup: CDR1 SGHRS, CDR2 YFSETQ. Trimming removed 3 bases at V and 0 bases at J, with 11 bases between. CDR3 DNA sequence: TGCGCCAGCAGCTCACAGGTATCTAGCACAGATACGCAGTATTTT. Protein product: CASSSQVSSTDTQYF.

The J gene is TRBJ2-7, the V gene TRBV5-1, with 15 bases that match TRBD2. CDR1 and CDR2 (germline): SGHRS, YFSETQ. The CDR3 is 17 amino acids. J gave up 6 bases and V 0 bases, and 7 bases lay outside the gene matches. This CDR3 reads CASSLGPGLAGGREQYF. The CDR3 DNA reads as TGCGCCAGCAGCTTGGGCCCTGGACTAGCGGGAGGGCGCGAGCAGTACTTC.

This chain joins TRBV13 and TRBJ2-5; 8 bases align to TRBD2. Germline-derived CDR1 and CDR2 are PRHDT and FYEKMQ (reference sequence). V shed 1 base and J 5 bases; nucleotides not matched to a gene: 27. The CDR3 has 22 residues. For the CDR3, the DNA is TGTGCCAGCAGCTTAGCCCCGGGAACCGGGGACCACGGGAGGGGGTACGCGGAGACCCAGTACTTC. Its translation: CASSLAPGTGDHGRGYAETQYF.

There are many counts of this clone. The chain combines TRBV11-2 with TRBJ1-1; D not resolved. Trimming left V 5 bases short and J 4 bases short, with 17 bases between. CDR1 is SGHAT, CDR2 FQNNGV, per germline. The CDR3 runs 15 residues. The CDR3 is CASSPINERVTEAFF. The CDR3 DNA follows: TGTGCCAGCAGCCCCATTAACGAGAGGGTCACTGAAGCTTTCTTT.

The chain links TRBV2 to TRBJ2-7; 7 bases agree with TRBD1. The V and J ends lost 6 bases and 3 bases, in that order; junction bases with no gene match: 5. The CDR3 is 13 amino acids. The germline V gene encodes CDR1 SNHLY and CDR2 FYNNEI. Here the CDR3 DNA reads TGTGCCAGCAGCTTGGGACAGCTCTACGAGCAGTACTTC. The encoded protein is CASSLGQLYEQYF.

The rearrangement uses TRBV7-9 and TRBJ2-5; D might be TRBD1 (6 bases). The CDR3 loop spans 15 amino acids. V shed 5 bases and J shed 2 bases, with 15 bases lying between them. The germline V gene encodes CDR1 SEHNR and CDR2 FQNEAQ (reference sequence). The CDR3 region is CASSPPDRNQETQYF. The CDR3 DNA reads as TGTGCCAGCAGCCCCCCAGACAGGAATCAAGAGACCCAGTACTTC.

This clone was seen a single time. This CDR3 reads CAITPNQGNTIYF. The DNA of the CDR3 is TGTGCCATCACCCCTAATCAAGGAAACACCATATATTTT. The J gene is TRBJ1-3, the V gene TRBV10-3, with D hard to call. V was shortened by 7 bases and J by 4 bases, with 11 bases between the two germline ends. This CDR3 region has 13 residues. Germline CDR1 ENHRY, CDR2 SYGVKD.